These 20 T cell receptor beta chains were sequenced from one sample in a study of T cell repertoires in cytomegalovirus infection. Their specific antigens are unknown. TCRdb reprocessed the reads via MiXCR and lists one record per CDR3 protein. The repertoire holds about 920,000 distinct CDR3 sequences, with approximately 32% as singletons. The sample was cultured CD8+ T cells from PBMCs, taken from culture after CMV antigen stimulation. The source of these receptors is a human donor in good health (CMV status not recorded). Some clones in this sample may be carry-over from other donors' samples.

The CDR3 here is CASSYSRGGQETQYF. The CDR3 bases are TGTGCCAGCAGTTACTCGAGGGGCGGACAAGAGACCCAGTACTTC. This chain links TRBV6-6 with TRBJ2-5; D is possibly TRBD1 or TRBD2 (5 bases each). The V gene's germline CDR1 is MNHNY and CDR2 SVGAGI (reference sequence). Between the trimmed V and J ends, which lost 0 bases and 2 bases, there was a span of 10 bases. This CDR3 is built from 15 residues.

This clonotype was seen a few times. V and J are TRBV12-3 or TRBV12-4 and TRBJ1-1; D is unresolved. The CDR3 is made up of 12 amino acids. The V end lost 5 bases, the J end lost 4 bases, and 8 bases lay between the germline ends. CDR3 amino acids: CASSRSSTEAFF. The CDR3 nucleotides are TGTGCCAGCAGTCGAAGCAGCACTGAAGCTTTCTTT.

V gene TRBV7-6 combines with J gene TRBJ2-3, with D unresolved. CDR1 is SGHVS and CDR2 is FNYEAQ in the germline V gene. The germline V and J ends were trimmed by 3 bases and 0 bases, with 16 bases remaining between them. The CDR3 spans 17 residues. The CDR3 coding sequence is TGTGCCAGCAGCTTCTATCCTGGCTTTCCTAGCACAGATACGCAGTATTTT. The encoded protein is CASSFYPGFPSTDTQYF.

This clonotype showed up many times. This chain uses TRBV2 with TRBJ1-1, with 10 bases aligning to TRBD1. The CDR3 sequence is 16 residues long. With V trimmed by 1 base and J by 4 bases, 6 bases remained unmatched. Germline V CDR1 and CDR2: SNHLY, FYNNEI. CDR3 nucleotide sequence: TGTGCCAGCAGTGAAGAGGCGGACAGGGGGGTCACTGAAGCTTTCTTT. This translates into CASSEEADRGVTEAFF.

This clonotype was observed at least ten times. The chain employs TRBV12-3 or TRBV12-4 and TRBJ1-1, with D hard to call. This CDR3 spans 13 amino acids. The V and J ends lost 5 bases and 3 bases respectively, with 10 bases between them. CDR3 bases: TGTGCCAGCAGTCCACCGGGTGACACTGAAGCTTTCTTT. Its protein product is CASSPPGDTEAFF.

This rearrangement joins TRBV20-1 to TRBJ1-2; TRBD1 matches 7 bases. This CDR3 has 14 residues. Germline-derived CDR1 and CDR2 are DFQATT and SNEGSKA (reference sequence). V gave up 0 bases and J gave up 7 bases; unmatched junction bases: 8. The DNA of the CDR3 is TGCAGTGCTAGAGAGACGACAGGGCTAGGTGGCTACACCTTC. Translated: CSARETTGLGGYTF.

Many counts were recorded for this clonotype. The chain employs TRBV7-9 and TRBJ2-3; 8 bases map to TRBD1. Germline CDR1 reads SEHNR; CDR2 reads FQNEAQ (reference sequence). CDR3 length: 16 residues. J gave up 3 bases and V 5 bases, and 10 bases lay outside the gene matches. The CDR3 region is CASSPSRGRETDTQYF. The DNA of the CDR3 is TGTGCCAGCAGCCCATCCAGGGGGCGCGAAACAGATACGCAGTATTTT.

V and J are TRBV27 and TRBJ2-2; 10 bases match TRBD1. This CDR3 contains 18 residues. The V and J ends lost 6 bases and 5 bases, in that order; junction bases with no gene match: 15. Germline V gene data show CDR1 as MNHEY and CDR2 as SMNVEV (reference sequence). In DNA, the CDR3 is TGTGCCAGCAGCGGCTCCTCCGGGACAGGGGCCGGGACCGGGGAGCTGTTTTTT. Encoded protein: CASSGSSGTGAGTGELFF.

This clonotype was counted many times. The chain has TRBV7-8 and TRBJ2-5, with D unclear. The germline V and J ends were trimmed by 0 bases and 3 bases, with 5 bases remaining between them. CDR1 and CDR2 from the germline V gene are SGHVS and FQNEAQ. This CDR3 comprises 13 residues. CDR3 residues: CASSLARKETQYF. The CDR3 nucleotides are TGTGCCAGCAGCTTAGCTCGAAAAGAGACCCAGTACTTC.

This clonotype has more than one count but fewer than ten. V is TRBV27 and J is TRBJ2-7, with unresolved D. This CDR3 contains 19 residues. Trimming left V 8 bases short and J 4 bases short, with 33 bases between. Germline-derived CDR1 and CDR2 are MNHEY and SMNVEV (reference sequence). CDR3 nucleotide sequence: TGTGCCAGCCCCGATCAAGGACCTAACCCCACAACTAAACGATACGAGCAGTACGTC. Translation gives CASPDQGPNPTTKRYEQYV.

This clonotype showed up many times. This chain joins TRBV7-2 and TRBJ1-5; D call uncertain. The V gene lost 9 bases and the J gene lost 4 bases, with 13 bases spanning the gap. The CDR3 covers 13 residues. From germline, CDR1 is SGHTA and CDR2 FQGNSA. CDR3 DNA sequence: TGTGCCAGTTCTGACGCCGGGAATCAGCCCCAGCATTTT. Its translation is CASSDAGNQPQHF.

The chain recombines TRBV9 with TRBJ2-3; 10 nucleotides line up with TRBD2. CDR1 SGDLS and CDR2 YYNGEE come from the germline V gene. J gave up 5 bases and V 3 bases, and 9 bases lay outside the gene matches. CDR3 length equals 16 residues. CDR3 amino acids: CASSESSGGVQDTQYF. The CDR3 nucleotides are TGTGCCAGCAGCGAATCAAGCGGGGGGGTTCAAGATACGCAGTATTTT.

In this sample, this clonotype turned up a few times. The chain combines TRBV27 with TRBJ2-1; TRBD1 agrees at 10 bases. CDR3 length: 14 amino acids. Unmatched junction bases numbered 6, after V lost 4 bases and J lost 9 bases. The germline V gene has CDR1 MNHEY and CDR2 SMNVEV (reference sequence). CDR3 sequence reads: CASSWSGTGVEQFF. The CDR3, as DNA: TGTGCCAGCAGTTGGTCCGGGACAGGGGTTGAGCAGTTCTTC.

This clonotype was recorded a few times. The CDR3 region has the DNA TGTGCCAGTAGTATTCTCGTGGACACTGAAGCTTTCTTT. Residues: CASSILVDTEAFF. The chain couples TRBV19 to TRBJ1-1, with D uncertain. CDR3 length: 13 residues. Between the trimmed V and J ends, which lost 3 bases and 3 bases, there was a span of 8 bases. Per the germline V gene, CDR1 is LNHDA and CDR2 is SQIVND (reference sequence). Together with reference TRBV19 and TRBJ1-1, the CDR3 gives the full variable domain: DGGITQSPKYLFRKEGQNVTLSCEQNLNHDAMYWYRQDPGQGLRLIYYSQIVNDFQKGDIAEGYSVSREKKESFPLTVTSAQKNPTAFYLCASSILVDTEAFFGQGTRLTVV.

This clonotype was seen ten or more times. The gene calls are TRBV6-2 or TRBV6-3 and TRBJ2-7, with 7 bases aligning to TRBD1. Trimming cost V 2 bases and J 3 bases; bases outside gene matches: 1. CDR1 and CDR2 from the germline V gene are MNHEY and SVGEGT. This CDR3 has 13 amino acids. Here the CDR3 DNA reads TGTGCCAGCAGTTACGCAGGGGGCTACGAGCAGTACGTC. Its translation is CASSYAGGYEQYV.

This clonotype was recorded a few times. The chain uses TRBV5-1 and TRBJ2-3; 7 bases align to TRBD1. CDR1 SGHRS and CDR2 YFSETQ come from the germline V gene. The length of the CDR3 is 14 residues. Losses at the gene ends were 0 bases for V and 5 bases for J; bases not matched to a gene: 3. CDR3 bases: TGCGCCAGCAGCTTGGGGCAGGGGGAAGATACGCAGTATTTT. It specifies CASSLGQGEDTQYF.

In DNA, the CDR3 is TGTGCCAGCAGTCCTCTCCCAGGGGTTAACTATGGCTACACCTTC. Translating gives CASSPLPGVNYGYTF. The rearrangement uses TRBV12-3 or TRBV12-4 and TRBJ1-2, with a tentative D call TRBD1 (6 bases). There are 15 residues in the CDR3. Trimming pared 5 bases from V and 1 base from J, leaving 14 bases between.

This clonotype has a count of ten or more. The rearrangement links TRBV6-1 to TRBJ2-1, with 10 bases identical to TRBD2. The length of the CDR3 is 14 residues. The V segment lost 6 bases and the J segment 6 bases; nucleotides outside the gene matches: 5. Germline loops: CDR1 MNHNS, CDR2 SASEGT. DNA of the CDR3: TGTGCCAGCAGACCGGGACTAGCGACCAATGAGCAGTTCTTC. Translating gives CASRPGLATNEQFF.

The rearrangement joins TRBV3-1 to TRBJ1-1; D is ambiguous. V gave up 2 bases and J gave up 0 bases, with 7 bases separating them. This CDR3 is built from 14 residues. Germline V CDR1 and CDR2: LGHDT, YNNKEL (reference sequence). For the CDR3, the DNA is TGTGCCAGCAGCCAAACCCGGGTGAACACTGAAGCTTTCTTT. Residues: CASSQTRVNTEAFF.

This chain connects TRBV12-3 or TRBV12-4 to TRBJ2-7; no clear D gene. This CDR3 spans 15 amino acids. V gave up 3 bases and J gave up 0 bases, with 12 bases separating them. CDR3 nucleotides: TGTGCCAGCAGTTTTGGTCAGGATGCCTCCTACGAGCAGTACTTC. This translates into CASSFGQDASYEQYF.